These 17 T cell receptor beta chains came from one sample sequenced in a study of blood T cell repertoires in COVID-19. Sequencing was performed with immunoSEQ multiplex PCR; in TCRdb, only in-frame clones are kept and a portion is missing. The sample lists hundreds of thousands of clones, over 75% occurring once. The material sequenced was peripheral blood. The receptor source for this set is a man aged 45-65 years with active or convalescent COVID-19.

The rearrangement uses TRBV6-5 and TRBJ1-1; 8 positions match TRBD1. Trimming at V came to 6 bases and at J to 11 bases, leaving 11 bases not matched to a gene. This CDR3 has 13 amino acids. The germline gives CDR1 MNHEY, CDR2 SVGAGI. The CDR3 sequence is CASRTQGARWAFF. DNA for the CDR3: TGTGCCAGCAGAACCCAGGGGGCCCGGTGGGCTTTCTTT.

V usage is TRBV4-1 and J usage is TRBJ2-7, with 8 bases matching TRBD1. Germline assignment: CDR1 MGHRA and CDR2 YSYEKL. After removal of 2 bases from V and 1 base from J, the junction contained 4 bases not matched to a gene. CDR3 length: 15 amino acids. The CDR3 region is CASSQFRTGSYEQYF. The CDR3 nucleotides are TGCGCCAGCAGCCAATTCCGGACAGGGTCCTACGAGCAGTACTTC.

CDR3 sequence: CASSLGRYNEQFF. CDR3 nucleotides: TGTGCCAGCTCTCTCGGGAGGTACAATGAGCAGTTCTTC. The gene calls are TRBV18 and TRBJ2-1, with 7 bases lining up with TRBD2. Germline lookup yields CDR1 KGHSH and CDR2 LQKENI. This CDR3 is 13 amino acids long. V trimming: 6 bases; J trimming: 4 bases; junction bases outside the gene matches: 3. The full variable domain, completed using reference TRBV18 and TRBJ2-1, is NAGVMQNPRHLVRRRGQEARLRCSPMKGHSHVYWYRQLPEEGLKFMVYLQKENIIDESGMPKERFSAEFPKEGPSILRIQQVVRGDSAAYFCASSLGRYNEQFFGPGTRLTVL.

The chain joins TRBV3-1 (or the pseudogene TRBV3-2) to TRBJ1-3, with 7 nucleotides matching TRBD1. Germline V gene sequence: CDR1 LGHDT, CDR2 YNNKEL (reference sequence). After removal of 1 base from V and 0 bases from J, the junction contained 3 bases not matched to a gene. The CDR3 has 16 residues. This chain's CDR3 is CASSQGPGGSGNTIYF. The CDR3 DNA reads as TGTGCCAGCAGCCAAGGTCCAGGGGGCTCTGGAAACACCATATATTTT.

This rearrangement joins TRBV28 to TRBJ1-1; no clear D gene. CDR3 length: 14 amino acids. Trimming pared 5 bases from V and 1 base from J, leaving 11 bases between. Germline values: CDR1 MDHEN, CDR2 SYDVKM. Here the CDR3 reads CASSAPPGNTEAFF. The CDR3 DNA reads TGTGCCAGCAGTGCCCCCCCGGGGAACACTGAAGCTTTCTTT.

The count of this clone is one. The chain uses TRBV11-2 and TRBJ1-2, with a possible D match to TRBD1 (6 bases). This CDR3 is built from 16 residues. Trimming removed 7 bases from V and 3 bases from J, with 21 bases in between. Germline V lookup: CDR1 SGHAT, CDR2 FQNNGV. Here the CDR3 reads CASTPRAQGNYYGYTF. The DNA for the CDR3 is TGTGCCAGCACCCCGCGGGCCCAGGGGAACTACTATGGCTACACCTTC.

The V and J genes are TRBV29-1 and TRBJ1-4, with 7 positions matching TRBD1. From germline, CDR1 is SQVTM and CDR2 ANQGSEA. The CDR3 runs 15 residues. V trimming: 7 bases; J trimming: 2 bases; junction bases outside the gene matches: 10. Here the CDR3 reads CSASDRVATNEKLFF. The CDR3 coding sequence is TGCAGCGCCTCCGACAGGGTAGCGACTAATGAAAAACTGTTTTTT.

This clone was found a few times. The chain combines TRBV2 with TRBJ1-4; D is perhaps TRBD1 (5 bases). The V and J ends lost 9 bases and 3 bases respectively, with 11 bases between them. This CDR3 contains 13 residues. CDR1 and CDR2 (germline): SNHLY, FYNNEI. The CDR3 sequence is CASLRGANEKLFF. In DNA, the CDR3 is TGTGCCAGTCTTCGGGGGGCTAATGAAAAACTGTTTTTT. The variable domain in full, completed from reference TRBV2 and TRBJ1-4, reads EPEVTQTPSHQVTQMGQEVILRCVPISNHLYFYWYRQILGQKVEFLVSFYNNEISEKSEIFDDQFSVERPDGSNFTLKIRSTKLEDSAMYFCASLRGANEKLFFGSGTQLSVL.

This chain connects TRBV18 to TRBJ1-4; the D gene is possibly TRBD1 (6 bases). CDR1 and CDR2 (germline): KGHSH, LQKENI. The V end was cut by 6 bases, the J end by 3 bases, with 14 bases between. The CDR3 spans 15 residues. The CDR3 DNA sequence: TGTGCCAGCTCTACAGGGAATGGGGCTAATGAAAAACTGTTTTTT. It codes for CASSTGNGANEKLFF.

The J gene is TRBJ1-2, the V gene TRBV3-1 (or the pseudogene TRBV3-2); D remains unclear. This CDR3 is 16 amino acids long. Germline values: CDR1 LGHDT, CDR2 YNNKEL (reference sequence). Trimming took off 2 bases at V and 4 bases at J, with 17 bases between the two ends. CDR3 DNA sequence: TGTGCCAGCAGCCAAAATGACAACGAAGGCTTCTATGGCTACACCTTC. It is translated as CASSQNDNEGFYGYTF.

In DNA, the CDR3 is TGTGCCAGCGCCCAGGGGGAGACCCAGTACTTC. Translated: CASAQGETQYF. The gene calls are TRBV5-8 and TRBJ2-5; TRBD1 might be the D (6 bases). With 7 bases removed from V and 5 bases from J, the gap between germline ends came to 9 bases. Germline values: CDR1 SGHTS, CDR2 YDEGEE. This CDR3 has 11 amino acids.

The chain joins TRBV4-2 to TRBJ2-2; perhaps TRBD2 as D (5 bases). Trimming pared 5 bases from V and 1 base from J, leaving 14 bases between. Germline assignment: CDR1 LGHNA and CDR2 YNFKEQ. This CDR3 has 16 residues. CDR3 DNA: TGTGCCAGCAGCTCACCGGGATTAGAGAACACCGGGGAGCTGTTTTTT. Its translation is CASSSPGLENTGELFF.

This sequence joins TRBV7-4 and TRBJ1-2, with no clear D. CDR1 and CDR2 from the germline V gene are SGHVT and SQSDAQ. The CDR3 contains 15 residues. The V end was cut by 1 base, the J end by 4 bases, with 13 bases between. CDR3 sequence (DNA): TGTGCCAGCAGCTTAGAGTCAGGCGTATCCTATGGCTACACCTTC. Translating it yields CASSLESGVSYGYTF. Based on the CDR3 plus reference TRBV7-4 and TRBJ1-2, the full variable domain is GAGVSQSPRYKVAKRGRDVALRCDSISGHVTLYWYRQTLGQGSEVLTYSQSDAQRDKSGRPSGRFSAERPERSVSTLKIQRTEQGDSAVYLCASSLESGVSYGYTFGSGTRLTVV.

V usage is TRBV30 and J usage is TRBJ2-3; maybe TRBD2 (6 bases). Germline CDR1 and CDR2: GTSNPN and SVGIG (reference sequence). The germline V and J ends were trimmed by 5 bases and 7 bases, with 16 bases remaining between them. The CDR3 has 13 residues. CDR3 protein: CAWDGTGDNTQYF. In DNA form, the CDR3 reads TGTGCCTGGGACGGGACGGGAGATAATACGCAGTATTTT.

The chain combines TRBV20-1 with TRBJ2-1; D gene ambiguous. CDR1 and CDR2 (germline): DFQATT, SNEGSKA (reference sequence). The CDR3 totals 11 residues. Between the trimmed V and J ends, which lost 2 bases and 6 bases, there was a span of 5 bases. CDR3 sequence reads: CSARYRNEQFF. The DNA of the CDR3 is TGCAGTGCTAGATATCGCAATGAGCAGTTCTTC.

This clone was detected once. The CDR3 sequence: CASSLPQNYGYTF. The CDR3 DNA sequence: TGTGCCAGCAGCCTCCCTCAGAACTATGGCTACACCTTC. The rearrangement uses TRBV28 and TRBJ1-2; D gene uncertain. The germline V gene encodes CDR1 MDHEN and CDR2 SYDVKM. V was shortened by 6 bases and J by 2 bases, with 10 bases between the two germline ends. The CDR3 contains 13 residues.

This clone was seen just once. At one of its ends the junction is not consistent with the germline gene, which may arise from a read error. The CDR3: CVRSAGTGLPTRTSYEQYF. Here the CDR3 DNA reads TGTGTCAGAAGCGCCGGGACAGGGCTACCTACCCGAACATCCTACGAGCAGTACTTC. This chain links TRBV5-3 with TRBJ2-7; 9 bases line up with TRBD1. TRBV5-3 is known as an ORF, though its function is uncertain. The CDR3 has 19 amino acids.